A single T cell receptor beta chain is shown here with its context. Source study methods: Reference gene primer amplification yielded estimated nucleated cell counts. Clones were read by immunoSEQ multiplex PCR, and TCRdb kept only the in-frame ones, dropping some. V, J and clone size are taken as reported in that table, and D and trimming were inferred from the DNA itself. The sample has approximately 290,000 clones; 70% to 90% are singletons. The data derive from a study of blood T cell repertoires in COVID-19. The V gene's germline CDR1 is GTSNPN and CDR2 SVGIG (reference sequence). Trimming took 1 base from V and 7 from J, leaving 13 bases between them. This CDR3 is 14 amino acids long.

Sequenced input: PBMCs or T cells enriched from blood (not recorded which). This receptor was obtained from a woman in her twenties or thirties who had recovered from COVID-19. The genes are TRBV30 and TRBJ1-4; D not certain. The CDR3 coding sequence is TGTGCCTGGAGTGCTCCCTACCGGGGTGAAAAACTGTTTTTT. Its protein is CAWSAPYRGEKLFF. The variable domain in full, completed from reference TRBV30 and TRBJ1-4, reads SQTIHQWPATLVQPVGSPLSLECTVEGTSNPNLYWYRQAAGRGLQLLFYSVGIGQISSEVPQNLSASRPQDRQFILSSKKLLLSDSGFYLCAWSAPYRGEKLFFGSGTQLSVL.